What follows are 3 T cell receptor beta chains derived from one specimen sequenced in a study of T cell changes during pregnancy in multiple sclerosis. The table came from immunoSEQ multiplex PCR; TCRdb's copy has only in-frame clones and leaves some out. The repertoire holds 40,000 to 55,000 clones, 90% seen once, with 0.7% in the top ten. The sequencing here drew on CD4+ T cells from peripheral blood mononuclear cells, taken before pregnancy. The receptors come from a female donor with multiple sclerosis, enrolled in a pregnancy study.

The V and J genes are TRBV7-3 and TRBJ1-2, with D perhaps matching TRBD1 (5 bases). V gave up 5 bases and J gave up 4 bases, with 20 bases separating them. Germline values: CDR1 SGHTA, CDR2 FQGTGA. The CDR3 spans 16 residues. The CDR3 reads CASSPGGDWGFYGYTF. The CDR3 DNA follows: TGTGCCAGCAGCCCCGGGGGGGATTGGGGGTTCTATGGCTACACCTTC.

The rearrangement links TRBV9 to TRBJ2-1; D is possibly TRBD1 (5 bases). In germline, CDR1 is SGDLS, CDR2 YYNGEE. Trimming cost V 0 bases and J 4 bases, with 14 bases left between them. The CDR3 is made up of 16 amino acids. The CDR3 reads CASSVAPGIRYNEQFF. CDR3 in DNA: TGTGCCAGCAGCGTAGCCCCAGGGATTAGGTACAATGAGCAGTTCTTC. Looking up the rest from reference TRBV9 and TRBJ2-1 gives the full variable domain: DSGVTQTPKHLITATGQRVTLRCSPRSGDLSVYWYQQSLDQGLQFLIQYYNGEERAKGNILERFSAQQFPDLHSELNLSSLELGDSALYFCASSVAPGIRYNEQFFGPGTRLTVL.

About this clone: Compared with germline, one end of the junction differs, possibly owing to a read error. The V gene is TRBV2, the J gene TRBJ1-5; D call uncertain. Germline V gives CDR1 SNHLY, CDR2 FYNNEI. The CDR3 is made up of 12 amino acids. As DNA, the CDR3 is TGTGCCAGCAGTGAAGGACATCGTCAAGTGGATTTT. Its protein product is CASSEGHRQVDF.